This TCR beta chain was recorded in a study of T cell responses to AZD1222 COVID-19 vaccine. Study-wide results and limits: Nearly half of unique spike-specific TCRs reportedly avoided B.1.351 and B.1.1.7 mutated regions.

A remark on this clone: The antigen is undetermined.

Pooling covered second doses at about 4 or about 12 weeks. Profiled with immunoSEQ multiplex PCR; TCRdb holds only in-frame clones, not every one. The sample records some 150,000 clones, around 83% being singletons. Sequenced here: peripheral blood, sampled 28 days after the second AZD1222 dose. This receptor was obtained from an adult who received the AZD1222 COVID-19 vaccine.

The CDR3 DNA follows: TGTGCCAGCATCGAGGGTACCTCAACTAATGAAAAACTGTTTTTT. Its protein is CASIEGTSTNEKLFF. The chain joins TRBV28 to TRBJ1-4; D remains ambiguous. Germline CDR1 is MDHEN and CDR2 is SYDVKM. CDR3 length: 15 amino acids. V lost 7 bases and J lost 0, with 12 bases in between.